What follows are 8 T cell receptor beta chains derived from one specimen sequenced in a study of shared clonotypes between healthy human individuals (dated by TCRdb to 2020 to 2021). Library creation used the immunoSEQ multiplex PCR assay. TCRdb's version of the immuneACCESS table is confined to in-frame rearrangements and falls short of the full clone set. An unresolved V gene accounts for under half of the shortfall where checked; the remainder is of unknown origin. This sample is represented by approximately 530,000 clones; 90% to 97% of them were singletons. The ten largest clones represent 0.05% to 0.07% of the sample. Sequencing input: naive CD4+ T cells sorted from blood. The sample's cell subset or site label is to be understood as: CD45RA+ positively selected. The source of these receptors is a woman younger than 45 in good health.

J is TRBJ1-5 and V is TRBV30; tentative D call: TRBD1 (6 bases). From germline, CDR1 is GTSNPN and CDR2 SVGIG (reference sequence). The CDR3 runs 14 residues. Trimming cost V 4 bases and J 2 bases, with 12 bases left between them. This CDR3 is CAWTYRDRNQPQHF. CDR3 nucleotide sequence: TGTGCCTGGACGTACAGGGATCGCAATCAGCCCCAGCATTTT.

The V and J genes are TRBV28 and TRBJ2-7; 10 bases line up with TRBD1. V lost 5 bases to trimming and J lost 7 bases; unmatched junction nucleotides: 8. The CDR3 totals 14 residues. Germline CDR1 is MDHEN and CDR2 is SYDVKM. CDR3: CASSPGQGLWEQYF. The CDR3 DNA reads TGTGCCAGCAGTCCGGGACAGGGGTTGTGGGAGCAGTACTTC.

V usage is TRBV15 and J usage is TRBJ2-7, with 14 bases fitting TRBD2. The CDR3 contains 16 residues. V was pared by 4 bases and J by 7 bases, with 9 bases of the junction left unmatched. Germline V gene sequence: CDR1 LNHNV, CDR2 YYDKDF (reference sequence). The CDR3 nucleotides read TGTGCCACCAGCACCGGACTAGCGGGAGGTTTTAGAGAGCAGTACTTC. It encodes CATSTGLAGGFREQYF.

The chain couples TRBV5-5 to TRBJ1-1; D is unresolved. The CDR3 loop spans 14 amino acids. Deletions cut 7 bases from V and 0 bases from J, with 13 bases between. The germline V gene encodes CDR1 SGHKS and CDR2 YYEKEE (reference sequence). CDR3: CASRAREVNTEAFF. CDR3 DNA sequence: TGTGCCAGCCGCGCTAGAGAAGTGAACACTGAAGCTTTCTTT.

V is TRBV7-2 and J is TRBJ1-2, with 9 bases lining up with TRBD1. Germline CDR1 SGHTA, CDR2 FQGNSA. The CDR3 totals 13 residues. V lost 5 bases and J lost 4; bases outside the gene matches: 2. CDR3 sequence: CASSPDRGYGYTF. The CDR3 DNA follows: TGTGCCAGCAGCCCGGACAGGGGCTATGGCTACACCTTC.

The chain is built from TRBV5-6 and TRBJ1-2; tentatively, D is TRBD1 (5 bases). The CDR3 covers 14 residues. Looked up from germline, CDR1 is SGHDT and CDR2 is YYEEEE. V lost 0 bases to trimming and J lost 4 bases, with 10 bases between them. CDR3 protein: CASSLVTGGYGYTF. CDR3 nucleotides: TGTGCCAGCAGCTTGGTCACAGGTGGCTATGGCTACACCTTC.

The V gene is TRBV2, the J gene TRBJ2-6; D uncertain. CDR1 SNHLY and CDR2 FYNNEI come from the germline V gene. This CDR3 region has 14 residues. The V gene lost 1 base and the J gene lost 0 bases, with 1 base spanning the gap. This CDR3 is CASSEVSGANVLTF. The CDR3 region has the DNA TGTGCCAGCAGTGAAGTCTCTGGGGCCAACGTCCTGACTTTC.

The rearrangement uses TRBV10-3 and TRBJ2-1, with D possibly TRBD1 on 6 matching bases. Trimming took off 6 bases at V and 5 bases at J, with 11 bases between the two ends. This CDR3 has 13 residues. Germline CDR1 and CDR2: ENHRY and SYGVKD. In DNA, the CDR3 is TGTGCCATCAGAAGGGACAAGGACAATGAGCAGTTCTTC. It encodes CAIRRDKDNEQFF.